This passage covers 18 T cell receptor beta chains from one sample sequenced in a study of T cell clusters in autoimmune cytopenias. Some 34,000 genome equivalents of blood DNA were amplified for TRB. One tube held mixed TRB-A and TRB-B primer pools for touch-down PCR. For each CDR3 protein, TCRdb gives one entry from its re-call of the multiplex PCR reads, without DNA. Across some 8,100 distinct CDR3 sequences, the top ten clones capture around 23% of the sample. Sequencing was carried out using peripheral blood. These receptors originate from a human donor with an autoimmune cytopenia or autoimmune hepatitis (not recorded which).

This clonotype is labeled medium-sized based on frequency. V and J are TRBV5-5 and TRBJ2-1; TCRdb gives TRBD1 as the D gene, but with no DNA this cannot be confirmed. The CDR3 contains 14 residues. Germline lookup yields CDR1 SGHKS and CDR2 YYEKEE (reference sequence). CDR3 residues: CASSLGTGGDEQFF.

Frequency places this clonotype as medium-sized. The chain couples TRBV19 to TRBJ1-5; TCRdb picks TRBD1, but there is no DNA to check that call. Germline V CDR1 and CDR2: LNHDA, SQIVND (reference sequence). This CDR3 contains 11 residues. The chain's CDR3 is CASSSGVLQHF. Full variable domain (rest looked up from reference TRBV19 and TRBJ1-5): DGGITQSPKYLFRKEGQNVTLSCEQNLNHDAMYWYRQDPGQGLRLIYYSQIVNDFQKGDIAEGYSVSREKKESFPLTVTSAQKNPTAFYLCASSSGVLQHFGDGTRLSIL.

This clonotype counts as medium-sized by frequency. The chain has TRBV30 and TRBJ1-2. CDR3 length equals 11 residues. CDR1 and CDR2 (germline): GTSNPN, SVGIG (reference sequence). This CDR3 is CAWSGTYGYTF.

This rearrangement joins TRBV7-6 to TRBJ2-3; the D gene TCRdb calls, TRBD2, cannot be checked with no DNA. Germline-derived CDR1 and CDR2 are SGHVS and FNYEAQ. The CDR3 spans 17 residues. CDR3 sequence reads: CASSLGGSSGAPDTQYF. Supplemented by reference TRBV7-6 and TRBJ2-3, the full variable domain reads GAGVSQSPRYKVTKRGQDVALRCDPISGHVSLYWYRQALGQGPEFLTYFNYEAQQDKSGLPNDRFSAERPEGSISTLTIQRTEQRDSAMYRCASSLGGSSGAPDTQYFGPGTRLTVL.

V is TRBV7-3 and J is TRBJ2-7. The CDR3 runs to 13 residues. CDR1 is SGHTA and CDR2 is FQGTGA in the germline V gene. The CDR3 protein is CASSFAATYEQYF.

The chain is built from TRBV28 and TRBJ1-1; the D gene TCRdb calls, TRBD1, cannot be checked with no DNA. Germline CDR1 is MDHEN and CDR2 is SYDVKM. CDR3 length equals 13 residues. The CDR3 sequence is CATGTGVYSEAFF.

This chain joins TRBV11-2 and TRBJ1-4; there is no DNA to check the TCRdb D call of TRBD1. This CDR3 comprises 15 residues. Germline loops: CDR1 SGHAT, CDR2 FQNNGV. The CDR3 sequence: CASSFGTGYDEKLFF.

The chain uses TRBV5-1 and TRBJ1-1; TCRdb designates TRBD1, a call that cannot be tested without DNA. The CDR3 has 15 residues. Germline values: CDR1 SGHRS, CDR2 YFSETQ. The CDR3 protein is CASSFGLGGYTEAFF.

V and J are TRBV30 and TRBJ2-1; the D gene TCRdb calls, TRBD1, cannot be checked with no DNA. Germline lookup yields CDR1 GTSNPN and CDR2 SVGIG (reference sequence). CDR3 length equals 18 residues. CDR3 residues: CAWRTGPRLTATYNEQFF.

The chain links TRBV19 to TRBJ1-5; TCRdb's D gene call, TRBD1, goes unchecked for lack of DNA. Germline V gives CDR1 LNHDA, CDR2 SQIVND (reference sequence). This CDR3 is built from 16 residues. This CDR3 reads CASSINLGQGNQPQHF.

This chain links TRBV4-1 with TRBJ2-3; TCRdb's D call, TRBD1, is unchecked because there is no DNA. The CDR3 totals 18 residues. CDR1 and CDR2 (germline): MGHRA, YSYEKL. This CDR3 is CASSQAPGTGGRSDTQYF.

The genes are TRBV11-2 and TRBJ1-3; TCRdb returns TRBD1, unconfirmable since there is no DNA. This CDR3 contains 14 residues. Per the germline V gene, CDR1 is SGHAT and CDR2 is FQNNGV. CDR3: CASSSTRQGNTIYF.

V usage is TRBV6-1 and J usage is TRBJ1-1. This CDR3 spans 11 amino acids. From germline, CDR1 is MNHNS and CDR2 SASEGT. This CDR3 reads CASNRFTEAFF.

This chain connects TRBV5-1 to TRBJ1-1; no DNA is available, so the TRBD1 call from TCRdb remains unchecked. This CDR3 is built from 15 residues. CDR1 and CDR2 from the germline V gene are SGHRS and YFSETQ. The CDR3 sequence is CASSVTRVGNTEAFF. Filled out from reference TRBV5-1 and TRBJ1-1, the complete variable domain reads KAGVTQTPRYLIKTRGQQVTLSCSPISGHRSVSWYQQTPGQGLQFLFEYFSETQRNKGNFPGRFSGRQFSNSRSEMNVSTLELGDSALYLCASSVTRVGNTEAFFGQGTRLTVV.

The J gene is TRBJ2-2, the V gene TRBV18. Germline lookup yields CDR1 KGHSH and CDR2 LQKENI. This CDR3 region has 14 residues. The CDR3 here is CASSPDLATGELFF.

The rearrangement uses TRBV5-1 and TRBJ2-5; the TCRdb D gene call, TRBD1, has no DNA to confirm it. The V gene's germline CDR1 is SGHRS and CDR2 YFSETQ. This CDR3 is 14 amino acids long. CDR3 amino acids: CASSAGQSQETQYF.

The rearrangement links TRBV7-2 to TRBJ1-1; TCRdb's assignment of TRBD1 cannot be checked, as there is no DNA. The CDR3 length is 15 residues. In germline, CDR1 is SGHTA, CDR2 FQGNSA. CDR3 amino acids: CASSWRGQGNTEAFF.

CDR3 residues: CASSLAMTLGTNEKLFF. The chain uses TRBV12-3 or TRBV12-4 and TRBJ1-4. CDR3 length: 17 residues.